What follows are 32 T cell receptor beta chains derived from one specimen sequenced in a study of neurological immune-mediated disorders. MiXCR, applied by TCRdb to the 5' RACE reads, yields one record per CDR3 protein. The sample gives over 45,000 distinct CDR3 sequences, 3% to 3.5% of which show up once; over 13% is in the top ten. Sequencing input: PBMCs. These receptors were obtained from a woman aged 45-60 years with multiple sclerosis.

This clonotype has at least ten counts. The CDR3 protein is CASRGTGGWKLFF. The CDR3 region has the DNA TGTGCCAGCAGAGGGACAGGGGGTTGGAAACTGTTTTTT. The rearrangement links TRBV6-5 to TRBJ1-4, with TRBD1 identical over 11 bases. Germline V gene sequence: CDR1 MNHEY, CDR2 SVGAGI. Trimming removed 6 bases from V and 11 bases from J; junction bases left unmatched: 5. This CDR3 is built from 13 residues.

This clonotype was recorded at least ten times. The V and J genes are TRBV7-9 and TRBJ1-2; D uncertain. The V and J ends lost 4 bases and 6 bases respectively, with 12 bases between them. The CDR3 is 13 amino acids. The germline V gene has CDR1 SEHNR and CDR2 FQNEAQ (reference sequence). The CDR3 region has the DNA TGTGCCAGCAGCTCGCAGACCGGGCATGGCTACACCTTC. Translated: CASSSQTGHGYTF.

This clonotype was seen ten or more times. The chain joins TRBV5-1 to TRBJ2-5, with D maybe TRBD2 (6 bases). V was shortened by 1 base and J by 5 bases, with 18 bases between the two germline ends. Germline values: CDR1 SGHRS, CDR2 YFSETQ. The CDR3 loop spans 16 amino acids. CDR3 DNA sequence: TGCGCCAGCAGCTTGAGTCCTGTGGGGAGGCGGGAGACCCAGTACTTC. Protein product: CASSLSPVGRRETQYF. Complete variable domain (other parts from reference TRBV5-1 and TRBJ2-5): KAGVTQTPRYLIKTRGQQVTLSCSPISGHRSVSWYQQTPGQGLQFLFEYFSETQRNKGNFPGRFSGRQFSNSRSEMNVSTLELGDSALYLCASSLSPVGRRETQYFGPGTRLLVL.

This clonotype was counted a single time. The CDR3 carries no conserved terminal phenylalanine or tryptophan, so it likely arises from a read error. The chain links TRBV7-3 to TRBJ2-1; TRBD2 is a possible D gene (6 bases). Per germline, CDR1 SGHTA and CDR2 FQGTGA. V was clipped by 1 base and J by 9 bases, with 22 bases between them. This CDR3 comprises 17 residues. CDR3 region: CASSLRAAGEGLSEQFN. The CDR3 DNA is TGTGCCAGCAGCTTAAGGGCAGCGGGTGAGGGCCTGAGTGAGCAGTTCAAC.

This clonotype was recorded at least ten times. V and J are TRBV28 and TRBJ2-7, with 8 bases identical to TRBD2. J lost 0 bases, V lost 6 bases, and 4 bases had no gene match. The length of the CDR3 is 14 residues. Germline assignment: CDR1 MDHEN and CDR2 SYDVKM. The CDR3 sequence: CASSSSGTSYEQYF. The CDR3 DNA follows: TGTGCCAGCAGCAGTAGCGGGACCTCCTACGAGCAGTACTTC.

This clonotype occurred many times. V usage is TRBV20-1 and J usage is TRBJ1-3, with 8 bases fitting TRBD1. The CDR3 is made up of 14 amino acids. Trimming removed 5 bases from V and 0 bases from J; junction bases left unmatched: 3. Germline values: CDR1 DFQATT, CDR2 SNEGSKA (reference sequence). CDR3 sequence reads: CSAGDRGSGNTIYF. The CDR3 region has the DNA TGCAGTGCTGGCGACAGGGGCTCTGGAAACACCATATATTTT.

This clonotype was counted many times. The chain couples TRBV15 to TRBJ2-3; 7 bases match TRBD1. Trimming took 4 bases from V and 5 from J; bases not matched to a gene: 12. The CDR3 is 16 residues long. The germline V gene has CDR1 LNHNV and CDR2 YYDKDF (reference sequence). CDR3 region: CATSKRQGTEEDTQYF. The CDR3 DNA reads as TGTGCCACCAGCAAACGACAGGGTACCGAAGAAGATACGCAGTATTTT. Variable domain in full (rest from reference TRBV15 and TRBJ2-3): DAMVIQNPRYQVTQFGKPVTLSCSQTLNHNVMYWYQQKSSQAPKLLFHYYDKDFNNEADTPDNFQSRRPNTSFCFLDIRSPGLGDTAMYLCATSKRQGTEEDTQYFGPGTRLTVL.

The genes are TRBV7-9 and TRBJ2-5, with 13 bases that match TRBD2. Unmatched junction bases numbered 6, after V lost 2 bases and J lost 0 bases. The germline V gene encodes CDR1 SEHNR and CDR2 FQNEAQ (reference sequence). The CDR3 runs to 18 residues. The CDR3 region is CASSLPSGTSGDQETQYF. The CDR3 region has the DNA TGTGCCAGCAGCTTACCTTCGGGGACTAGCGGGGACCAAGAGACCCAGTACTTC.

This clonotype was found many times. CDR3 bases: TGCAGCGGCGTACAGGTTCTCGGCACTGAAGCTTTCTTT. Amino acid sequence: CSGVQVLGTEAFF. V gene TRBV29-1 combines with J gene TRBJ1-1; TRBD1 is a possible D gene (5 bases). Trimming removed 7 bases from V and 4 bases from J, with 16 bases in between. The CDR3 length is 13 residues. Looked up from germline, CDR1 is SQVTM and CDR2 is ANQGSEA.

The sample holds many counts of this clonotype. The chain combines TRBV7-2 with TRBJ2-1; 11 nucleotides align to TRBD2. V trimming: 4 bases; J trimming: 1 base; junction bases outside the gene matches: 6. Germline CDR1 reads SGHTA; CDR2 reads FQGNSA. The CDR3 is made up of 17 amino acids. CDR3 residues: CASSSTSGGVSYNEQFF. DNA for the CDR3: TGTGCCAGCAGCTCCACTAGCGGGGGAGTTTCCTACAATGAGCAGTTCTTC.

There are many counts of this clonotype. This sequence joins TRBV20-1 and TRBJ1-4, with 7 positions matching TRBD1. This CDR3 has 15 amino acids. The germline gives CDR1 DFQATT, CDR2 SNEGSKA (reference sequence). The V and J ends lost 6 bases and 1 base, in that order; junction bases with no gene match: 8. The CDR3 protein is CSASTGVITNEKLFF. As DNA, the CDR3 is TGCAGTGCGTCCACAGGGGTTATAACTAATGAAAAACTGTTTTTT.

Remarks on this clonotype: This may come from a read error, since a much larger clone is one base off. The V and J genes are TRBV20-1 and TRBJ2-5, with D perhaps matching TRBD1 (6 bases). The V end lost 3 bases, the J end lost 3 bases, and 8 bases lay between the germline ends. The length of the CDR3 is 12 residues. Germline V gives CDR1 DFQATT, CDR2 SNEGSKA (reference sequence). CDR3 residues: CSASRGKETQYF. In DNA, the CDR3 is TGCAGTGCTAGTAGGGGGAAAGAGACCCAGTACTTC.

This clonotype was seen at least ten times. The V gene is TRBV7-2, the J gene TRBJ1-4; the D gene is possibly TRBD1 (5 bases). CDR3 length equals 15 residues. The germline V gene has CDR1 SGHTA and CDR2 FQGNSA. The V gene lost 1 base and the J gene lost 5 bases, with 11 bases spanning the gap. CDR3 bases: TGTGCCAGCAGCTTAGGAGGGGCGGGGAATGAAAAACTGTTTTTT. It is translated as CASSLGGAGNEKLFF.

This clonotype was observed many times. The chain joins TRBV20-1 to TRBJ2-3, with D perhaps given as TRBD1 or TRBD2 (5 bases each). Germline V gene lookup returns CDR1 DFQATT and CDR2 SNEGSKA (reference sequence). This CDR3 has 14 amino acids. V was pared by 3 bases and J by 4 bases, with 14 bases between. CDR3 loop: CSASHHLGADTQYF. CDR3 DNA: TGCAGTGCTAGCCACCACCTGGGGGCAGATACGCAGTATTTT.

This clonotype showed up many times. The CDR3 reads CAISEPRAPHSYTF. CDR3 nucleotide sequence: TGTGCCATCAGTGAGCCAAGAGCCCCTCACAGCTACACCTTC. This chain connects TRBV10-3 to TRBJ1-2; D is uncertain. Trimming took off 2 bases at V and 9 bases at J, with 16 bases between the two ends. CDR3 length equals 14 residues. Per germline, CDR1 ENHRY and CDR2 SYGVKD.

This clonotype was counted at least ten times. This chain connects TRBV10-1 to TRBJ2-1, with 10 bases aligning to TRBD2. The length of the CDR3 is 14 residues. Germline V lookup: CDR1 WNHNN, CDR2 SYGVQD (reference sequence). The CDR3: CATQRGGSYNEQFF. The CDR3 coding sequence is TGCGCGACACAGCGGGGGGGCTCCTACAATGAGCAGTTCTTC.

This clonotype was seen repeatedly, ten times or more. The chain joins TRBV7-9 to TRBJ1-2; 8 bases are a match to TRBD1. V lost 6 bases to trimming and J lost 6 bases; unmatched junction nucleotides: 6. The CDR3 has 13 amino acids. In germline, CDR1 is SEHNR, CDR2 FQNEAQ (reference sequence). The CDR3 sequence is CASSPTGGDGYTF. The CDR3 coding sequence is TGTGCCAGCAGTCCTACAGGGGGTGATGGCTACACCTTC.

This clonotype was counted at least ten times. One end of the junction does not line up with germline, which may come from a read error. V is TRBV28 and J is TRBJ2-1; D unclear. Looked up from germline, CDR1 is MDHEN and CDR2 is SYDVKM. The length of the CDR3 is 11 residues. In DNA form, the CDR3 reads TGTGCCAGCAGTTCCCCGGCGAAGTTGGTCTTC. This translates into CASSSPAKLVF.

Concerning this clonotype itself: A much larger clone lies one base from this, so it may be a read error. The chain couples TRBV20-1 to TRBJ2-5; D is unclear. CDR3 length equals 14 residues. Germline V lookup: CDR1 DFQATT, CDR2 SNEGSKA (reference sequence). The CDR3 reads CSARRLGYQATQYF. DNA of the CDR3: TGCAGTGCTAGAAGGCTAGGGTACCAAGCGACCCAGTACTTC.

There are many counts of this clonotype. The chain joins TRBV14 to TRBJ2-7; a weak D match, TRBD2 (5 bases). Trimming shortened V by 1 base and J by 7 bases, and 11 bases separated the two germline ends. From germline, CDR1 is SGHDN and CDR2 FVKESK. There are 13 residues in the CDR3. CDR3 residues: CASSQGLAEEQYF. The CDR3 nucleotides read TGTGCCAGCAGCCAAGGTCTAGCAGAGGAGCAGTACTTC.

This clonotype occurred many times. This sequence joins TRBV25-1 and TRBJ2-5, with 8 positions matching TRBD2. Germline CDR1 MGHDK, CDR2 SYGVNS. This CDR3 comprises 15 residues. The junction had 9 bases not matched to a gene; V was cut back by 5 bases and J by 4 bases. CDR3 nucleotide sequence: TGTGCCAGCAGTAAAGCGGGAGAGGGAAGAGAGACCCAGTACTTC. Translating it yields CASSKAGEGRETQYF.

This clonotype was seen at least ten times. The chain uses TRBV27 and TRBJ2-2; 9 nucleotides agree with TRBD2. The CDR3 runs 17 residues. Trimming cost V 5 bases and J 4 bases; bases outside gene matches: 11. From germline, CDR1 is MNHEY and CDR2 SMNVEV (reference sequence). For the CDR3, the DNA is TGTGCCAGCAGTCCCCCGGTTGCGGGGGGGACCACCGGGGAGCTGTTTTTT. Translation gives CASSPPVAGGTTGELFF.

This clonotype was picked up many times. The rearrangement links TRBV5-1 to TRBJ1-1; a possible D gene is TRBD1 (6 bases). The length of the CDR3 is 15 residues. Germline CDR1 and CDR2: SGHRS and YFSETQ. With 1 base removed from V and 4 bases from J, the gap between germline ends came to 14 bases. CDR3 sequence (DNA): TGCGCCAGCAGCTTGCGGGGGGCGCAGAGCACTGAAGCTTTCTTT. It specifies CASSLRGAQSTEAFF.

The V call is TRBV20-1, the J call TRBJ2-1; D possibly corresponds to TRBD2 (7 bases). The CDR3 is 14 residues long. V shed 5 bases and J shed 7 bases, with 18 bases lying between them. Germline values: CDR1 DFQATT, CDR2 SNEGSKA (reference sequence). The CDR3 coding sequence is TGCAGTGCTGCTGGGGGGGCAAATTTGAATGAGCAGTTCTTC. This gives the protein CSAAGGANLNEQFF.

This clonotype was seen at least ten times. V gene TRBV28 combines with J gene TRBJ2-4; 9 bases agree with TRBD1. The CDR3 length is 17 residues. Germline CDR1 reads MDHEN; CDR2 reads SYDVKM. The trim removed 5 bases at V and 3 bases at J, leaving 11 bases unmatched. The CDR3 sequence: CASSKATGGLHKNIQYF. As DNA, the CDR3 is TGTGCCAGCAGTAAAGCAACAGGGGGCCTTCACAAAAACATTCAGTACTTC. Full variable domain (rest looked up from reference TRBV28 and TRBJ2-4): DVKVTQSSRYLVKRTGEKVFLECVQDMDHENMFWYRQDPGLGLRLIYFSYDVKMKEKGDIPEGYSVSREKKERFSLILESASTNQTSMYLCASSKATGGLHKNIQYFGAGTRLSVL.

Details on this clonotype: A read error may produce the germline difference seen at one junction end. The chain links TRBV19 to TRBJ2-1; the match to TRBD2 covers 14 bases. The germline gives CDR1 LNHDA, CDR2 SQIVND (reference sequence). The CDR3 loop spans 17 amino acids. CDR3 in amino acids: CASSRLAGGRTDNAQFF. The CDR3 DNA is TGTGCCAGTAGTAGACTAGCGGGAGGGCGAACGGACAATGCGCAGTTCTTC.

This clonotype appeared many times. The chain employs TRBV3-1 and TRBJ2-7; unclear D gene. The CDR3 spans 16 residues. Germline CDR1 and CDR2: LGHDT and YNNKEL (reference sequence). Trimming took off 1 base at V and 3 bases at J, with 16 bases between the two ends. The CDR3 loop reads CASSQGRATWGYEQYF. CDR3 nucleotides: TGTGCCAGCAGCCAAGGTCGAGCGACTTGGGGCTACGAGCAGTACTTC.

This clonotype was detected many times. The V gene is TRBV11-2, the J gene TRBJ2-1; TRBD2 matches at 13 bases. Germline loops: CDR1 SGHAT, CDR2 FQNNGV. The CDR3 is 16 amino acids. J was trimmed by 7 bases and V by 5 bases; bases with no gene match: 8. The CDR3 is CASSRATSGGANEQFF. The CDR3 nucleotides read TGTGCCAGCAGCCGGGCAACTAGCGGGGGGGCGAATGAGCAGTTCTTC. The full variable domain, rest sourced from reference TRBV11-2 and TRBJ2-1, is EAGVAQSPRYKIIEKRQSVAFWCNPISGHATLYWYQQILGQGPKLLIQFQNNGVVDDSQLPKDRFSAERLKGVDSTLKIQPAKLEDSAVYLCASSRATSGGANEQFFGPGTRLTVL.

This clonotype has ten or more counts. This CDR3 is CASSSARDSNTDTQYF. The CDR3 region has the DNA TGCGCCAGCAGCTCCGCGCGGGACTCAAACACAGATACGCAGTATTTT. The J gene is TRBJ2-3, the V gene TRBV5-1, with D perhaps TRBD2 (6 bases). This CDR3 spans 16 amino acids. Trimming left V 3 bases short and J 2 bases short, with 16 bases between. Germline CDR1 is SGHRS and CDR2 is YFSETQ.

This clonotype was counted at least ten times. The gene calls are TRBV20-1 and TRBJ2-7, with TRBD1 matching 7 bases. The germline gives CDR1 DFQATT, CDR2 SNEGSKA (reference sequence). Trimming removed 0 bases from V and 1 base from J; junction bases left unmatched: 3. This CDR3 spans 14 amino acids. In DNA, the CDR3 is TGCAGTGCTAGAGAAGGGGGCGCATCCTACGAGCAGTACTTC. It specifies CSAREGGASYEQYF.

This rearrangement joins TRBV7-6 to TRBJ2-7, with D tentatively TRBD2 (6 bases). Looked up from germline, CDR1 is SGHVS and CDR2 is FNYEAQ. Trimming shortened V by 1 base and J by 3 bases, and 10 bases separated the two germline ends. The CDR3 is 14 amino acids. The CDR3 DNA sequence: TGTGCCAGCAGCTTAGGTCCCGGGGGCTACGAGCAGTACGTC. Residues: CASSLGPGGYEQYV.

In this sample, this clonotype turned up many times. V is TRBV6-5 and J is TRBJ1-6; 7 nucleotides agree with TRBD1. The CDR3 loop spans 17 amino acids. Germline CDR1 reads MNHEY; CDR2 reads SVGAGI. V was clipped by 0 bases and J by 8 bases; unmatched bases: 10. CDR3 loop: CASSYSRGTAWDSPLHF. The CDR3 DNA sequence: TGTGCCAGCAGTTACTCGAGGGGGACAGCTTGGGATTCACCCCTCCACTTT.